This T cell receptor beta chain was identified in a study of cytomegalovirus exposure and HLA in healthy donors (dated by TCRdb to between 2016 and 2019). Regarding the research as a whole: According to a later analysis, one platform produced both the 100 to 150 validation repertoires and the roughly 640 repertoires of the first cohort. The study aimed to test whether signatures of past pathogen exposure could be identified by cataloging public T cell receptors. Besides the first cohort of hundreds of subjects, a separate validation cohort made up of over a hundred different subjects was used. The study combined high-throughput TCR immunosequencing, statistical association of individual TCRs with disease status, and machine learning to predict cytomegalovirus infection status.

Taken from the germline V gene, the CDR1 and CDR2 loops are MGHRA and YSYEKL. Germline trimming: 5 bases from V, 2 bases from J; junction bases outside gene matches: 13. From cysteine to phenylalanine, the CDR3 is 19 amino acids long. The kept DNA is CDR3 alone, 57 bases in frame from the first base. The donors were included in the validation cohort of over a hundred subjects, a group kept apart from the approximately 650-subject first cohort. The investigation overall reported the following: Subsequent analysis determined that TCRs grouped into clusters in the first cohort also showed a tendency toward co-occurrence across the roughly 110 validation repertoires, and 85% to 95% of cluster scores exceeded 0. Cytomegalovirus status was reported to be diagnosed by the classifier with high specificity and sensitivity in both the original and validation cohorts. It was suggested by the authors that the approach could potentially be generalized to other disease states and immunological phenotypes. Across donors, most TCR sequences were observed very rarely, whereas some public TCRs were present in many individuals. All 120 or so repertoires were used to score co-occurrence in the validation cohort in a later analysis, because that analysis had no HLA typing for the cohort. The study gave a list of 150 to 200 TCR beta chains associated with cytomegalovirus. In vitro tests confirmed that a few of the cytomegalovirus-associated TCR beta chains recognize cytomegalovirus antigens.

Libraries were constructed by the immunoSEQ multiplex PCR assay. The original pipeline was this. To diagnose cytomegalovirus status from the catalog of TCR beta chain sequences, a statistical classification framework was built. The immuneACCESS repertoire file appears here via TCRdb, limited to in-frame rearrangements. These files lack a portion of the clones; in checked studies, under half of the deficit traces to unresolved V genes, and the cause of the others is not known. V, J and clone size were drawn from that table, and D and trimming were deduced from the DNA. The sample yields 160,000 or so clones; approximately 87% were counted once. The ten largest clones capture roughly 1.5% of the sample. This clone was detected once. This clone's antigen is unknown. The sample holds no much larger clone one base away, and base qualities are not on file.

What was sequenced was PBMCs. Rearrangement joined TRBV4-1 to TRBJ2-3; 13 nucleotides in the junction match TRBD2. The TCR sequence derives from a woman aged 25 to 39 in good health and CMV-seronegative. The CDR3 protein sequence reads: CASSEAGLAGTMNTDTQYF. The bases are TGCGCCAGCAGCGAGGCGGGACTAGCGGGGACAATGAACACAGATACGCAGTATTTT.